The table lists the clone carrying this T cell receptor (beta chain) with a few counts. The presence of a unique molecular identifier marked each TCR cDNA molecule. TCRdb recomputed calls from the 5' RACE reads with MiXCR, one row per CDR3 protein. Of roughly 15,000 distinct CDR3 sequences in the sample, approximately 19% are singletons; the top ten hold about 6.7%. The data belong to a study of spatial heterogeneity in lung cancer. About the research overall: Alpha-chain sequences were consistently detected in smaller numbers than beta-chain sequences.

CDR3 length equals 11 residues. V gave up 5 bases and J gave up 6 bases, with 5 bases separating them. Germline lookup yields CDR1 MGHRA and CDR2 YSYEKL. The time point is: blood at routine non-recurrence follow-up after resection. Unsorted whole RNA samples from tumor, nontumor lung or frozen PBMC were sequenced. The sequencing used PBMCs, collected at follow-up. The sequence was obtained from a male donor with early-stage non-small cell lung cancer. V usage is TRBV4-1 and J usage is TRBJ2-1; D gene unclear. The CDR3 region has the DNA TGCGCCAGCAGCACCCTCAATGAGCAGTTCTTC. Translated: CASSTLNEQFF.